The T cell receptor (beta chain) described here comes from a study of T cell therapy after organ transplantation (dated by TCRdb to the late 2010s). In terms of the full investigation: Therapy products were autologous CMV-specific T cells expanded in vitro for approximately 15 days with a peptide pool of 30 HLA class I and II CMV epitopes. Each patient got up to 6 T cell doses, given every 2 weeks, and was then monitored for around 28 weeks after finishing therapy. Of the approximately ten patients, eight were classified as clinical responders and two were classified as nonresponders. Patients received a median of 1.92 x 10^8 CMV-specific T cells across 2 to 6 intravenous infusions. Blood samples for the long-term post-therapy time point were collected 20 to 29 weeks after therapy was completed. The study was a follow-up TRBV repertoire analysis of an open-label phase I trial of autologous CMV-specific adoptive T cell therapy in solid-organ transplant recipients. Long-term post-therapy samples were obtainable from only about 75% of the 10 patients.

Taken with the paper, the label for time point translates to: 20-29 weeks after completion of therapy. The patients had received solid-organ transplants and had cytomegalovirus that was drug-resistant/recurrent. Ten to eleven people from the trial were chosen for repertoire analysis because post-therapy peripheral blood mononuclear cells were available from them. Viable CD3+CD8+CD4- lymphocytes were isolated from PBMCs by sorting on a BD FACSAria III. The Qiagen DNeasy Kit was used to extract genomic DNA from the sorted cells. CDR1 and CDR2 were assigned from the germline V gene (reference sequence) as SEHNR and FQNEAQ. The CDR3 has 13 amino acids, counting the end cysteine and phenylalanine. Left in the record is the CDR3 DNA by itself, 39 bases read in frame from the first base. V and J are trimmed by 5 bases and 5 bases, and the gene matches miss 4 bases of the junction. Comments on this clone: Its recognized antigen is unknown. No base quality values were provided; no much bigger clone lies one nucleotide off.

TRB CDR3 regions were amplified from genomic DNA with the immunoSEQ two-step, bias-controlled multiplex PCR assay. CDR3 libraries were sequenced on an Illumina NextSeq 500. From the authors' description of their analysis: The immunoSEQ Analyzer platform handled the initial alignment and bioinformatics, which included bias normalization against synthetic CDR3 analogs. V, D and J gene annotation followed the IMGT database definitions. Further TRBV analyses used VDJtools version 1.1.10 and the R package tcR version 2.2.1.11 with default settings. GLIPH analysis was done using default settings in version 1.0. In CDR3 sequences with at least 5 reads, significant changes in clonotype frequency were tested by a 2-sided binomial test with Benjamini-Hochberg correction (alpha = 0.01). The table was pulled from immuneACCESS by TCRdb, which kept in-frame rearrangements only. Such tables lose some clones; where checked, under half of the loss comes from unresolved V genes, and the rest has no known cause. Clonal size and the V and J genes are those of that table, whereas D and trimming came from the DNA. In this sample the table shows about 20,000 clones, 84% of which occur a single time. About 35% of the sample is taken by the ten largest.

The investigation overall reported the following: Marked pretherapy clonal expansions with minimal repertoire change after therapy were observed in nonresponders. Reconstitution after therapy appeared to involve both transferred clonotypes and endogenous clonotypes that were not detected in the therapy products. Reduced sample coverage from poor CD8+ T cell yield may be reflected in the few expansions detected in nonresponders. Fold change in CD8 clonality after therapy was inversely correlated with pretherapy clonality, suggesting that less biased repertoires were more receptive to remodeling. The small cohort prevented assessing confounders such as concurrent antirejection and antiviral medications.

The sequence was collected from a human patient who had received a solid organ transplant and had CMV disease. Some T cells present after a transplant may be cells of the graft donor. Sequencing used CD8+ T cells from blood, obtained after autologous CMV-specific T cell therapy. The chain employs TRBV7-9 and TRBJ1-1; 8 bases in the middle match TRBD1. The nucleotide sequence reads as follows: TGTGCCAGCAGCCAGGGGGCAGGGACTGAAGCTTTCTTT. Translated, it reads CASSQGAGTEAFF. Here the CDR3 is joined to the reference TRBV7-9 and TRBJ1-1 genes, and the full variable domain is: DTGVSQNPRHKITKRGQNVTFRCDPISEHNRLYWYRQTLGQGPEFLTYFQNEAQLEKSRLLSDRFSAERPKGSFSTLEIQRTEQGDSAMYLCASSQGAGTEAFFGQGTRLTVV.